Listed below are T cell receptor beta chains from one sample, sequenced in a study of identical twins. Each CDR3 protein gets one entry after TCRdb re-called the 5' RACE reads with MiXCR. The profile shows fewer than 800,000 distinct CDR3 sequences, roughly 7.2% of them singletons. These data were likewise used in another study, on yellow fever vaccine responses in identical twins.

The sequencing input was PBMCs. Receptors originate from a woman under 30 in good health. Each CDR3 is given with its conserved first and last residue. A D gene is named only where the DNA matches it firmly. Clone size is given for some rows only: seen once, a few or many times, or a class if the clone is expanded.

V gene	clone size	J gene	D gene	CDR3 DNA	CDR3 protein
TRBV28	-	TRBJ2-1	-	TGTGCCAGCACCTTAGTCCAGGGGGGTAATGAGCAGTTCTTC	CASTLVQGGNEQFF
TRBV12-3/TRBV12-4	many	TRBJ1-6	-	TGTGCCAGCAGTCTGGGCCGGGGGATTGGGCCCCTCCACTTT	CASSLGRGIGPLHF
TRBV3-1	few	TRBJ2-7	-	TGTGCCAGCAGCCAACCCCCGTCCGAGCAGTACTTC	CASSQPPSEQYF
TRBV6-1	many	TRBJ1-1	TRBD1	TGTGCCAGCAGAGGACAGGGGGGAGACACTGAAGCTTTCTTT	CASRGQGGDTEAFF
TRBV5-1	many	TRBJ1-5	-	TGCGCCAGCAGCTTGGGTAGGGATCAGCCCCAGCATTTT	CASSLGRDQPQHF
TRBV29-1	-	TRBJ2-7	-	TGCAGCGTTCAAAGGGGGATCGAGCAGTACTTC	CSVQRGIEQYF
TRBV12-3/TRBV12-4	many	TRBJ2-2	TRBD2	TGTGCCAGCACCAACCAGGGACTAGCGGGGGGCCTGGCCGGGGAGCTGTTTTTT	CASTNQGLAGGLAGELFF
TRBV7-8	-	TRBJ1-5	-	TGTGCCAGCAGCCTTACGTTTCGGGGCAATCAGCCCCAGCATTTT	CASSLTFRGNQPQHF
TRBV7-9	many	TRBJ2-3	-	TGTGCCAGCAGCTCCCCTGGCAGGGATACGCAGTATTTT	CASSSPGRDTQYF
TRBV5-1	-	TRBJ2-5	-	TGCGCCAGCAGCTTGGATAAGGCAGGAGAGACCCAGTACTTC	CASSLDKAGETQYF
TRBV19	-	TRBJ2-3	-	TGTGCCAGTAGTATAACCGTGAGCACAGATACGCAGTATTTT	CASSITVSTDTQYF
TRBV12-3/TRBV12-4	many	TRBJ1-5	-	TGTGCCAGCACGAAACAGACGGGCGACAATCAGCCCCAGCATTTT	CASTKQTGDNQPQHF
TRBV7-8	many	TRBJ1-6	-	TGTGCCAGCAGCTTCGGATACAGGGTGGAATCACCCCTCCACTTT	CASSFGYRVESPLHF
TRBV20-1	many	TRBJ2-4	TRBD2	TGCAGTGCTAGAGTTTTGAGCGGGGGAAACATTCAGTACTTC	CSARVLSGGNIQYF
TRBV29-1	-	TRBJ2-7	-	TGCAGCGCTGAATCGACGGAAGCCTACGAGCAGTACTTC	CSAESTEAYEQYF
TRBV6-5	-	TRBJ2-4	TRBD1	TGTGCCAGCAGTCATACAGGGGGCGAGCGGTACTTC	CASSHTGGERYF
TRBV7-2	many	TRBJ2-7	-	TGTGCCAGCAGCTTAGGAGGAGCGGGTACAAGTAGGGAGCAGTACTTC	CASSLGGAGTSREQYF
TRBV4-1	-	TRBJ2-3	-	TGCGCCAGCAGCCAAGAGGGACTGACCCTACCTAGCACAGATACGCAGTATTTT	CASSQEGLTLPSTDTQYF
TRBV9	many	TRBJ2-7	TRBD2	TGTGCCAGCAGCCCTCGAGGACTAGCGGGAGACTACGAGCAGTACTTC	CASSPRGLAGDYEQYF
TRBV5-1	few	TRBJ2-1	TRBD1	TGCGCCAGCACAGGGGGCGCACGGAGCTCCTACAATGAGCAGTTCTTC	CASTGGARSSYNEQFF
TRBV9	-	TRBJ2-3	TRBD2	TGTGCCAGCAGCGTAGGTAGCGGGGGGCCCTCCGATACGCAGTATTTT	CASSVGSGGPSDTQYF
TRBV7-9	many	TRBJ2-5	-	TGTGCCAGCAGCCCTCGGGGCCTGGAGGAAGAGACCCAGTACTTC	CASSPRGLEEETQYF
TRBV20-1	-	TRBJ2-3	TRBD2	TGCAGTGCACAGCGGGAGATGGCAGATACGCAGTATTTT	CSAQREMADTQYF
TRBV12-3/TRBV12-4	-	TRBJ2-5	-	TGTGCCAGCAGACGTTGGGGGGAAAAAGAGACCCAGTACTTC	CASRRWGEKETQYF
TRBV6-2/TRBV6-3	-	TRBJ1-2	-	TGTGCCAGCAGTTACGGGTCCTGGGGCTACACCTTC	CASSYGSWGYTF
TRBV5-1	few	TRBJ1-1	TRBD1	TGCGCCAGCAGTGTAACAGGGGTCCAGAACACTGAAGCTTTCTTT	CASSVTGVQNTEAFF
TRBV7-9	few	TRBJ2-2	TRBD1	TGTGCCAGCAGCCCTAGGACAGGGGGCCACACCGGGGAGCTGTTTTTT	CASSPRTGGHTGELFF
TRBV29-1	-	TRBJ2-3	-	TGCAGCGTTGAAAGGGGCCTAGGCACAGATACGCAGTATTTT	CSVERGLGTDTQYF
TRBV20-1	-	TRBJ2-2	-	TGCAGTGCAAAGACCGGGGCCAACACCGGGGAGCTGTTTTTT	CSAKTGANTGELFF
TRBV25-1	-	TRBJ2-5	-	TGTGCCAGCAGTGAATCCGTCGGACAAGAGACCCAGTACTTC	CASSESVGQETQYF
TRBV20-1	-	TRBJ2-7	TRBD1	TGCAGTGCTTCCCGGGACAGAACCTACGAGCAGTACTTC	CSASRDRTYEQYF
TRBV7-6	-	TRBJ1-1	-	TGTGCCAGCAGCCCCAGTAGTGGGGGATCGAGAACTGAAGCTTTCTTT	CASSPSSGGSRTEAFF
TRBV4-1	-	TRBJ1-5	-	TGCGCCAGCTGGGACGGGACTAGCAATCAGCCCCAGCATTTT	CASWDGTSNQPQHF
TRBV29-1	-	TRBJ2-7	TRBD2	TGCAGCGTTGAGAGCGGGAGCTCGTACGAGCAGTACTTC	CSVESGSSYEQYF
TRBV12-3/TRBV12-4	few	TRBJ1-4	-	TGTGCCAGCAGGCTATCAAGAGGGGGGGTTGAAAAACTGTTTTTT	CASRLSRGGVEKLFF
TRBV2	-	TRBJ1-1	-	TGTGCCAGCACCCAACCCCTAGACAAGGGGACTGAAGCTTTCTTT	CASTQPLDKGTEAFF
TRBV7-9	-	TRBJ1-2	-	TGTGCCAGCAGCTTAATGGGAGTAGAGTATTCTAACTATGGCTACACCTTC	CASSLMGVEYSNYGYTF
TRBV7-6	many	TRBJ1-2	TRBD1	TGTGCCAGCAGCTTAGAACAGGGGAGCAACTATGGCTACACCTTC	CASSLEQGSNYGYTF
TRBV28	few	TRBJ2-3	TRBD1	TGTGCCAGCAGTTCGGTTGGACAGGGACCAGGGGATACGCAGTATTTT	CASSSVGQGPGDTQYF
TRBV28	many	TRBJ2-3	-	TGTGCCAGCAGTAAATGGGGACGTAGGGACACAGATACGCAGTATTTT	CASSKWGRRDTDTQYF
TRBV4-1	-	TRBJ1-6	-	TGCGCCACTCACAATTTAGGTAGAGGGAATTCACCCCTCCACTTT	CATHNLGRGNSPLHF
TRBV5-1	-	TRBJ1-2	-	TGCGCCAGCAGCTTCCGGGACACAACGATTCCTAACTATGGCTACACCTTC	CASSFRDTTIPNYGYTF
TRBV12-3/TRBV12-4	many	TRBJ2-7	-	TGTGCCAGCAGTCTAGGCTTACCCGAGCAGTACTTC	CASSLGLPEQYF
TRBV29-1	many	TRBJ1-4	-	TGCAGCGTTGAAGCCTGGGGGGTGACTAATGAAAAACTGTTTTTT	CSVEAWGVTNEKLFF
TRBV5-1	many	TRBJ2-2	-	TGCGCCAGCAGTCGTGGTAGCGGAAAAAACACCGGGGAGCTGTTTTTT	CASSRGSGKNTGELFF